This T cell receptor beta chain emerged from a study of cytomegalovirus exposure and HLA in healthy donors. Overall study context: The use of the same platform for the approximately 110 validation repertoires and the 550 to 850 first-cohort repertoires was reported by a later analysis.

Findings and limits, study-wide: TCR beta chains numbering more than 150 were designated cytomegalovirus-associated.

A roughly 130-subject validation cohort, separate from the approximately 670-subject first cohort, supplied the donors. The CDR3 runs 16 residues. Germline V gives CDR1 SGHRS, CDR2 YFSETQ. V was pared by 2 bases and J by 4 bases, with 9 bases of the junction left unmatched. To note about this clone: Antigen unknown.

The table came from immunoSEQ multiplex PCR; TCRdb's copy has only in-frame clones and leaves some out. The data hold around 140,000 clones, with around 86% observed a single time. J is TRBJ2-1 and V is TRBV5-1, with 7 bases matching TRBD1. The sequenced sample was PBMCs. The source is a man in his late teens or twenties in good health and CMV-seropositive. CDR3 nucleotide sequence: TGCGCCAGCAGCTTTGGGAACAGGGGCTTTTACAATGAGCAGTTCTTC. It encodes CASSFGNRGFYNEQFF.